The 9 T cell receptor beta chains reported below all come from one sample, sequenced in a study of human T cells and chemical hapten exposure. TCRdb re-derived calls from the RACE reads in MiXCR, one entry per CDR3 protein. The sample contains 35,000 to 50,000 distinct CDR3 sequences, 3.5% to 4.5% of which appear only once. Time point defined: healthy volunteer bleed at 2 weeks. The template was total RNA from unfractionated whole blood. Material: whole blood. These receptors all stem from a female donor in good health. Some clones in this sample may be carry-over from other donors' samples.

This clonotype was found many times. This sequence joins TRBV29-1 and TRBJ1-1, with D unresolved. The CDR3 loop spans 13 amino acids. V was shortened by 5 bases and J by 1 base, with 11 bases between the two germline ends. Per the germline V gene, CDR1 is SQVTM and CDR2 is ANQGSEA. The CDR3 DNA follows: TGCAGCGTTCGTTGGACGGCGAACACTGAAGCTTTCTTT. This translates into CSVRWTANTEAFF.

This clonotype showed up many times. The rearrangement links TRBV24-1 to TRBJ2-7; D remains unclear. The CDR3 is made up of 14 amino acids. The ends were cut back, 4 bases at V and 3 bases at J, with 12 bases in the middle. CDR1 and CDR2 (germline): KGHDR, SFDVKD. CDR3 bases: TGTGCCACCAGTGAGGACCACAGTAACTACGAGCAGTACTTC. The encoded protein is CATSEDHSNYEQYF.

This clonotype was seen a handful of times. The chain links TRBV28 to TRBJ1-1, with D unresolved. With 3 bases removed from V and 8 bases from J, the gap between germline ends came to 16 bases. The CDR3 covers 14 residues. Looked up from germline, CDR1 is MDHEN and CDR2 is SYDVKM. The CDR3 here is CASSLSAGKAEAFF. The CDR3 DNA is TGTGCCAGCAGTTTGTCCGCGGGGAAGGCGGAAGCTTTCTTT.

This clonotype was seen repeatedly, ten times or more. V and J are TRBV12-3 or TRBV12-4 and TRBJ2-1; D remains ambiguous. V lost 7 bases and J 2 bases, leaving 9 bases between the germline ends. There are 13 residues in the CDR3. Written as DNA, the CDR3 is TGTGCCAGCACCCTGGGTCCCTACAATGAGCAGTTCTTC. Translated, it gives CASTLGPYNEQFF.

This clonotype was seen ten or more times. The chain combines TRBV7-8 with TRBJ1-3, with a tentative D call TRBD1 (5 bases). CDR3 length: 14 amino acids. Trimming took off 5 bases at V and 1 base at J, with 9 bases between the two ends. CDR1 is SGHVS and CDR2 is FQNEAQ in the germline V gene. The CDR3 here is CASSLRDSGNTIYF. CDR3 sequence (DNA): TGTGCCAGCAGCCTCAGGGATTCTGGAAACACCATATATTTT.

This clonotype has ten or more counts. The rearrangement uses TRBV28 and TRBJ1-5, with no clear D. This CDR3 spans 16 amino acids. Trimming took 4 bases from V and 1 from J, leaving 14 bases between them. The V gene's germline CDR1 is MDHEN and CDR2 SYDVKM. The CDR3 bases are TGTGCCAGCAGTTCCGCTGAGCACTGGAGCAATCAGCCCCAGCATTTT. As protein: CASSSAEHWSNQPQHF. The variable domain in full, completed from reference TRBV28 and TRBJ1-5, reads DVKVTQSSRYLVKRTGEKVFLECVQDMDHENMFWYRQDPGLGLRLIYFSYDVKMKEKGDIPEGYSVSREKKERFSLILESASTNQTSMYLCASSSAEHWSNQPQHFGDGTRLSIL.

This clonotype occurred many times. The chain employs TRBV5-4 and TRBJ1-2; no definite D call. This CDR3 has 15 residues. Germline CDR1 reads SGHNT; CDR2 reads YYREEE (reference sequence). Trimming removed 2 bases from V and 6 bases from J, with 17 bases in between. CDR3 in amino acids: CASSLNPTSDDGYTF. For the CDR3, the DNA is TGTGCCAGCAGCTTAAACCCGACAAGCGACGATGGCTACACCTTC.

This clonotype was seen at least ten times. This rearrangement joins TRBV5-6 to TRBJ2-1, with D possibly matching TRBD2 (7 bases). CDR1 and CDR2 (germline): SGHDT, YYEEEE. V lost 4 bases, J lost 2 bases, and 16 bases lay in between. The CDR3 is 16 amino acids. CDR3 in DNA: TGTGCCAGCAGCCGAAGTGAGGGGGGGGCCTACAATGAGCAGTTCTTC. Translated, it gives CASSRSEGGAYNEQFF.

Many counts were recorded for this clonotype. This chain uses TRBV25-1 with TRBJ2-2; no definite D call. This CDR3 is 17 amino acids long. The germline V gene has CDR1 MGHDK and CDR2 SYGVNS. Deletions cut 1 base from V and 4 bases from J, with 16 bases between. CDR3: CASSESSRFALTGELFF. The CDR3 region has the DNA TGTGCCAGCAGTGAATCGTCCCGGTTCGCGCTCACCGGGGAGCTGTTTTTT.